The rows below give T cell receptor beta chains drawn from one sample of a study of blood T cell repertoires in COVID-19. TCRdb keeps only in-frame clones here, not all; method: immunoSEQ multiplex PCR. The table lists roughly 180,000 clones, 81% of them singletons. Sequenced input: peripheral blood. The receptors come from a woman of 80 years or more with COVID-19, enrolled during active disease. The CDR3 runs from the conserved cysteine through the conserved F or W. The D gene is left open where the match is weak. Rows may omit the clone size; those that give it use once, few, many or a size class.

size: NA; V: TRBV9; D: NA; J: TRBJ2-2; DNA: TGTGCCAGCAGCGTAGGCGGGGCGAACACCGGGGAGCTGTTTTTT; CDR3: CASSVGGANTGELFF
size: NA; V: TRBV6-2/TRBV6-3; D: TRBD1; J: TRBJ1-5; DNA: TGTGCCAGCAGTTTTGGACAGGGATCAGGCTATAGCAATCAGCCCCAGCATTTT; CDR3: CASSFGQGSGYSNQPQHF
size: NA; V: TRBV12-3/TRBV12-4; D: TRBD1; J: TRBJ2-7; DNA: TGTGCCAGCAGTCGGACAGGAAAGGGGGAGCAGTACTTC; CDR3: CASSRTGKGEQYF
size: many; V: TRBV4-1; D: NA; J: TRBJ1-6; DNA: TGCGCCAGCAGCCAAGATAAGGGGGTAGGGCCCCTCCACTTT; CDR3: CASSQDKGVGPLHF
size: NA; V: TRBV2; D: TRBD1; J: TRBJ1-2; DNA: TGTGCCAGCTCCGTCCTGGACAGGTCCTCTAACTATGGCTACACCTTC; CDR3: CASSVLDRSSNYGYTF
size: NA; V: TRBV14; D: TRBD1; J: TRBJ2-7; DNA: TGTGCCAGCAGCCAAGGAACGAGGACAGGGTTCTACGAGCAGTACTTC; CDR3: CASSQGTRTGFYEQYF
size: NA; V: TRBV4-2; D: NA; J: TRBJ2-7; DNA: TGTGCCAGCAGCCAAGCTTGGGGGCAGGGGGAGCAGTACTTC; CDR3: CASSQAWGQGEQYF
size: many; V: TRBV7-9; D: NA; J: TRBJ2-7; DNA: TGTGCCAGCAGCCCGGAGGAGCCCACTGCTTATTACGAGCAGTACTTC; CDR3: CASSPEEPTAYYEQYF
size: few; V: TRBV18; D: TRBD2; J: TRBJ2-3; DNA: TGTGCCAGCTCACCACAAAGAGAGGTAGCGGGGGATCAAGATACGCAGTATTTT; CDR3: CASSPQREVAGDQDTQYF
size: few; V: TRBV9; D: TRBD1; J: TRBJ2-1; DNA: TGTGCCAGCAGCGTAGAGGCAGGGGGCCCCTTATACAATGAGCAGTTCTTC; CDR3: CASSVEAGGPLYNEQFF
size: NA; V: TRBV18; D: TRBD1; J: TRBJ1-1; DNA: TGTGCCAGCTCACCAAACAGGGGGCGCGAGGGGCTGAACACTGAAGCTTTCTTT; CDR3: CASSPNRGREGLNTEAFF
size: NA; V: TRBV7-9; D: NA; J: TRBJ2-2; DNA: TGTGCCAGCAGTTTAGCCTTATGGGGCGTCGGGGAGCTGTTTTTT; CDR3: CASSLALWGVGELFF
size: NA; V: TRBV5-1; D: NA; J: TRBJ1-3; DNA: TGCGCCAGCAGCGAGGACATCTACTTCTCTGGAAACACCATATATTTT; CDR3: CASSEDIYFSGNTIYF
size: NA; V: TRBV27; D: TRBD1; J: TRBJ2-2; DNA: TGTGCCAGCAGTTTATCCTTCTTTCGGGACAGGGGGGCGAACACCGGGGAGCTGTTTTTT; CDR3: CASSLSFFRDRGANTGELFF
size: NA; V: TRBV5-4; D: NA; J: TRBJ2-7; DNA: TGTGCCAGCAGCCTCGCAAGGGGAGGCGAGCAGTACTTC; CDR3: CASSLARGGEQYF
size: few; V: TRBV18; D: NA; J: TRBJ2-5; DNA: TGTGCCAGCTCACCGACGGGTAACCCCGAGACCCAGTACTTC; CDR3: CASSPTGNPETQYF
size: NA; V: TRBV28; D: NA; J: TRBJ1-1; DNA: TGTGCCAGCAGTTTAGAGGCCCTATACACTGAAGCTTTCTTT; CDR3: CASSLEALYTEAFF
size: NA; V: TRBV19; D: NA; J: TRBJ2-7; DNA: TGTGCCAGTAGTATAGTTCTTGGCAGGGCGTACTACGAGCAGTACTTC; CDR3: CASSIVLGRAYYEQYF
size: few; V: TRBV29-1; D: TRBD1; J: TRBJ2-1; DNA: TGCAGCGCCGGACAGGGAGCGTACAATGAGCAGTTCTTC; CDR3: CSAGQGAYNEQFF
size: NA; V: TRBV28; D: NA; J: TRBJ2-7; DNA: TGTGCCAGCAGATCAGGGGGAGGATACGAGCAGTACTTC; CDR3: CASRSGGGYEQYF
size: NA; V: TRBV28; D: TRBD1; J: TRBJ1-4; DNA: TGTGCCAGCAGTTCCGGGACAGCCACTAATGAAAAACTGTTTTTT; CDR3: CASSSGTATNEKLFF
size: NA; V: TRBV6-2/TRBV6-3; D: NA; J: TRBJ2-7; DNA: TGTGCCAGCAGTTACAATGGGGGAGGTGTCTACGAGCAGTACTTC; CDR3: CASSYNGGGVYEQYF
size: NA; V: TRBV19; D: TRBD1; J: TRBJ2-1; DNA: TGTGCCAGTAGTATAGACAGGGGGAAGCAGTTCTTC; CDR3: CASSIDRGKQFF
size: NA; V: TRBV13; D: TRBD2; J: TRBJ2-3; DNA: TGTGCCAGCAGCTCCCTAGCGGGAGTGGATACGCAGTATTTT; CDR3: CASSSLAGVDTQYF
size: NA; V: TRBV18; D: NA; J: TRBJ2-2; DNA: TGTGCCAGCTCACCGTTACAGGGAACCGGGGAGCTGTTTTTT; CDR3: CASSPLQGTGELFF
size: NA; V: TRBV7-2; D: NA; J: TRBJ2-6; DNA: TGTGCCAGCAGCCCCCAGGGGTCCTCTGGGGCCAACGTCCTGACTTTC; CDR3: CASSPQGSSGANVLTF
size: NA; V: TRBV7-9; D: TRBD1; J: TRBJ2-6; DNA: TGTGCCAGCAGCCCCAGACGTACAGGGGACACCTCTGGGGCCAACGTCCTGACTTTC; CDR3: CASSPRRTGDTSGANVLTF
size: NA; V: TRBV5-1; D: NA; J: TRBJ1-3; DNA: TGCGCCAGCAGCCAGACATTCGACTCTGGAAACACCATATATTTT; CDR3: CASSQTFDSGNTIYF
size: NA; V: TRBV30; D: NA; J: TRBJ1-1; DNA: TGTGCCTGGGGCGGGGTCACTGAAGCTTTCTTT; CDR3: CAWGGVTEAFF
size: NA; V: TRBV10-3; D: NA; J: TRBJ1-6; DNA: TGTGCCACCGTTCAGGGGACTAATTCACCCCTCCACTTT; CDR3: CATVQGTNSPLHF
size: NA; V: TRBV12-5; D: NA; J: TRBJ2-7; DNA: TGTGCTAGTGGCTCATCGCGGCTCACCACCTACGAGCAGTACTTC; CDR3: CASGSSRLTTYEQYF
size: NA; V: TRBV19; D: NA; J: TRBJ2-3; DNA: TGTGCCAGTAGTGAGAGTAGCACAGATACGCAGTATTTT; CDR3: CASSESSTDTQYF
size: few; V: TRBV5-5; D: NA; J: TRBJ1-2; DNA: TGTGCCAGCAGCTTCCGGACAGACTATGGCTACACCTTC; CDR3: CASSFRTDYGYTF
size: NA; V: TRBV7-6; D: NA; J: TRBJ2-5; DNA: TGTGCCAGCAGCTTCCTAGCCGGTCAAGAGACCCAGTACTTC; CDR3: CASSFLAGQETQYF
size: once; V: TRBV7-9; D: NA; J: TRBJ2-5; DNA: TGTGCCAGCAGCCCCCCCTCTCGGAGGGAGACCCAGTACTTC; CDR3: CASSPPSRRETQYF
size: NA; V: TRBV5-1; D: NA; J: TRBJ2-3; DNA: TGCGCCAGCAGCGAACTAGGGCACACAGATACGCAGTATTTT; CDR3: CASSELGHTDTQYF
size: NA; V: TRBV5-6; D: TRBD1; J: TRBJ2-7; DNA: TGTGCCAGCAGCCGGGACAGGGACCGGGCCGAGCAGTACTTC; CDR3: CASSRDRDRAEQYF
size: once; V: TRBV6-5; D: NA; J: TRBJ1-2; DNA: TGTGCCAGCAGTTACGCCCAGGGTAGTAGGAACTATGGCTACACCTTC; CDR3: CASSYAQGSRNYGYTF
size: NA; V: TRBV10-3; D: TRBD2; J: TRBJ2-7; DNA: TGTGCCATCAGTGATTTAGCGGGAGAGGTCTACGAGCAGTACTTC; CDR3: CAISDLAGEVYEQYF
size: few; V: TRBV7-8; D: TRBD1; J: TRBJ1-5; DNA: TGTGCCAGCAGCTTAGGGTGGGACAGGGGAGTGCGTAGCAATCAGCCCCAGCATTTT; CDR3: CASSLGWDRGVRSNQPQHF
size: NA; V: TRBV28; D: NA; J: TRBJ1-2; DNA: TGTGCCAGCAGTTTGGCGGGGAGGGGATGGGATGGCTACACCTTC; CDR3: CASSLAGRGWDGYTF
size: NA; V: TRBV5-1; D: NA; J: TRBJ2-2; DNA: TGCGCCAGCAGCTTGAAAGGGGCCGGGGAGCTGTTTTTT; CDR3: CASSLKGAGELFF
size: NA; V: TRBV6-5; D: TRBD2; J: TRBJ2-7; DNA: TGTGCCAGCGGACTAGCGAGCTCCTACGAGCAGTACTTC; CDR3: CASGLASSYEQYF
size: NA; V: TRBV5-1; D: NA; J: TRBJ1-3; DNA: TGCGCCAGCAGCGATACAGGGTCTGGAAACACCATATATTTT; CDR3: CASSDTGSGNTIYF
size: NA; V: TRBV28; D: TRBD2; J: TRBJ2-2; DNA: TGTGCCAGCAGTGGGGGGACTAGCGGAGACACCGGGGAGCTGTTTTTT; CDR3: CASSGGTSGDTGELFF
size: NA; V: TRBV11-1; D: NA; J: TRBJ2-3; DNA: TGTGCCAGCAGCTTAGGAGCAGGGAGCACAGATACGCAGTATTTT; CDR3: CASSLGAGSTDTQYF
size: NA; V: TRBV3-1/TRBV3-2; D: NA; J: TRBJ2-1; DNA: TGTGCCAGCAGCCAGCCTGGGGGGTCTTTTAAGGGCAATGAGCAGTTCTTC; CDR3: CASSQPGGSFKGNEQFF
size: NA; V: TRBV20-1; D: NA; J: TRBJ1-1; DNA: TGCAGTGCTAGTCAGGGGAACACTGAAGCTTTCTTT; CDR3: CSASQGNTEAFF
size: NA; V: TRBV7-9; D: TRBD1; J: TRBJ1-4; DNA: TGTGCCAGCAGCCAGACAGGGATTAATGAAAAACTGTTTTTT; CDR3: CASSQTGINEKLFF
size: NA; V: TRBV18; D: TRBD2; J: TRBJ2-7; DNA: TGTGCCAGCTCACCTACGCCCCTAGCGGGAGGTGCTTACGAGCAGTACTTC; CDR3: CASSPTPLAGGAYEQYF
size: NA; V: TRBV4-2; D: TRBD1; J: TRBJ2-3; DNA: TGTGCCAGCAGCCAAGGGACAGGGGGCGTCACAGATACGCAGTATTTT; CDR3: CASSQGTGGVTDTQYF
size: NA; V: TRBV6-6; D: NA; J: TRBJ1-1; DNA: TGTGCCAGCAGTTACGAGGTCTTCACTGAAGCTTTCTTT; CDR3: CASSYEVFTEAFF
size: many; V: TRBV10-3; D: TRBD1; J: TRBJ1-1; DNA: TGTGCCATCAGCCGACAGGGAACGAACACTGAAGCTTTCTTT; CDR3: CAISRQGTNTEAFF
size: NA; V: TRBV4-2; D: TRBD1; J: TRBJ2-5; DNA: TGTGCCAGCAGCCGCGACAGGGGAGAGACCCAGTACTTC; CDR3: CASSRDRGETQYF
size: few; V: TRBV3-1/TRBV3-2; D: TRBD2; J: TRBJ2-1; DNA: TGTGCCAGCAGCCAAGCGGGACTAGTTGCCCACAATGAGCAGTTCTTC; CDR3: CASSQAGLVAHNEQFF
size: NA; V: TRBV7-2; D: NA; J: TRBJ1-2; DNA: TGTGCCAGCAGCTTAAGTGGCAACAGGGCGGGTGGCTACACCTTC; CDR3: CASSLSGNRAGGYTF
size: NA; V: TRBV7-2; D: NA; J: TRBJ1-2; DNA: TGTGCCAGCACCTGGACAGAAACTAACTATGGCTACACCTTC; CDR3: CASTWTETNYGYTF